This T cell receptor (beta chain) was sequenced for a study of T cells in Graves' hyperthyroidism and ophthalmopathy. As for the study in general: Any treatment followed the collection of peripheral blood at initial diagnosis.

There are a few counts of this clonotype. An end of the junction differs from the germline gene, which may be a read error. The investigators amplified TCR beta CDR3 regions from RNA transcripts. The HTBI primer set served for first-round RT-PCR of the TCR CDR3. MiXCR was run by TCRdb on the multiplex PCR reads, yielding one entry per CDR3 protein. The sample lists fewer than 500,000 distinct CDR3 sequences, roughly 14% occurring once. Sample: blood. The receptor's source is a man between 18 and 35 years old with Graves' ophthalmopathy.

The DNA of the CDR3 is TGCGCCAGCAGTTTACGGCAGACAGCTGAAGCTTTCTTT. This sequence encodes CASSLRQTAEAFF. This chain joins TRBV12-3 or TRBV12-4 and TRBJ1-1, with D perhaps matching TRBD1 (5 bases). The length of the CDR3 is 13 residues.